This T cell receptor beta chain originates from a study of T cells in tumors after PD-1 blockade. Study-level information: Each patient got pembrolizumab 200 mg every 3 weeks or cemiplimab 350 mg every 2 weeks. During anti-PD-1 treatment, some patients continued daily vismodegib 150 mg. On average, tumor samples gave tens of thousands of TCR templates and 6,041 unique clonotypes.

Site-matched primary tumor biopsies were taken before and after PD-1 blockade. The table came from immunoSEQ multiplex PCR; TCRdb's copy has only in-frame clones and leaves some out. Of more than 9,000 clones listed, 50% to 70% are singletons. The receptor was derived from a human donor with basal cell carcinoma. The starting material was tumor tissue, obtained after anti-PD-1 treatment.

The CDR3 DNA is TGTGCCAGCAGCCGGGACATCTATAATTCACCCCTCCACTTT. This translates into CASSRDIYNSPLHF. The V call is TRBV3-1 (or the pseudogene TRBV3-2), the J call TRBJ1-6; the D gene is possibly TRBD1 (6 bases). Germline V gene sequence: CDR1 LGHDT, CDR2 YNNKEL (reference sequence). The CDR3 contains 14 residues. V lost 4 bases, J lost 3 bases, and 7 bases lay in between.